The clone carrying this TCR beta chain was seen only a few times. As yet, its antigen is unknown. Preparation of the TCRbeta library used unique molecular identifiers. TCRdb passed the PCR reads through MiXCR, listing each CDR3 protein once. The sample yields over 450,000 distinct CDR3 sequences, roughly 10% seen once. This entry comes from a study of T-cell reconstitution after alpha-beta-depleted transplantation in children. The CDR3 is made up of 15 amino acids. Germline CDR1 is DFQATT and CDR2 is SNEGSKA (reference sequence). V lost 1 base and J lost 6, with 18 bases in between. The study, taken as a whole, reports: As was reported, about two months after transplant, alpha-beta T cells came from several hundred expanded graft clones. Fresh T-cell production supplied most of the T-cell counts and diversity seen one year after transplant.

The clonotype originates from a child aged 2-15 years with inherited bone marrow failure, due to receive a stem cell transplant. Sequences were derived from PBMCs, sampled before TCRalphabeta/CD19-depleted stem cell transplant. This sequence joins TRBV20-1 and TRBJ1-1; no clear D gene. The CDR3 loop is CSARVSPWGVAEAFF. The CDR3 coding sequence is TGCAGTGCTAGAGTCAGCCCTTGGGGTGTAGCTGAAGCTTTCTTT.